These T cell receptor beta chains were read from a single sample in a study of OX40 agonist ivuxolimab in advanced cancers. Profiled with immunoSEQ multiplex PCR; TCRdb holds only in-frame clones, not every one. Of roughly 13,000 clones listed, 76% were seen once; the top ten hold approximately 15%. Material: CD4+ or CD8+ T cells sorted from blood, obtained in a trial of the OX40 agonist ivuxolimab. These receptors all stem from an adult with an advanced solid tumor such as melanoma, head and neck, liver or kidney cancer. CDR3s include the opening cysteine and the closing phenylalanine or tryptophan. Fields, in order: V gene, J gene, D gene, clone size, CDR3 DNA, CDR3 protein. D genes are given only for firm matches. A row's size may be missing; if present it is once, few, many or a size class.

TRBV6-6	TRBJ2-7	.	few	TGTGCCACCTCCTTGGCTCACGAGCAGTACTTC	CATSLAHEQYF
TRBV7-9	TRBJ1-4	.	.	TGTGCCAGCAGCTTAGTTGGGGTCACAACTAATGAAAAACTGTTTTTT	CASSLVGVTTNEKLFF
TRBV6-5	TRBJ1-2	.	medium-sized	TGTGCCAGCAGTTACTCAGGGGCTTATGGCTACACCTTC	CASSYSGAYGYTF
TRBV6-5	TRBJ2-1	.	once	TGTGCCAGCAGTTACAGCGAGGAAGGCTCTCGAAATGAGCAGTTCTTC	CASSYSEEGSRNEQFF
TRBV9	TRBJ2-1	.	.	TGTGCCAGCAGCGTACCCAATATGAATGAGCAGTTCTTC	CASSVPNMNEQFF
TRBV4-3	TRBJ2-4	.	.	TGCGCCAGCAGCCAAGGAATGTTGGGGAGCGGCTTGTACTTC	CASSQGMLGSGLYF
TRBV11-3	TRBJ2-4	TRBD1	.	TGTGCCAGCAGCCCCCCGCGGGCGGACAGGGGTGCCAAAAACATTCAGTACTTC	CASSPPRADRGAKNIQYF
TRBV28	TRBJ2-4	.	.	TGTGCCAGCAGTTTCGACAGCAGCCCCAACATTCAGTACTTC	CASSFDSSPNIQYF
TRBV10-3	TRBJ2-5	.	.	TGTGCCATCAGTGAGGGGGGGATGGAGTACTTC	CAISEGGMEYF
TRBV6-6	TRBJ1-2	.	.	TGTGCCAGCAGAGGGGGTACGGATGGCTACACCTTC	CASRGGTDGYTF
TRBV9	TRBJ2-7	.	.	TGTGCCAGCAGCGCCCATCCTGGGGGGTCCTACGAGCAGTACTTC	CASSAHPGGSYEQYF
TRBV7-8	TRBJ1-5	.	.	TGTGCCAGCAGCTTAAGGGGTCAGCCCCAGCATTTT	CASSLRGQPQHF
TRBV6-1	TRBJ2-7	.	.	TGTGCCAGCAATCCGATGGACAGTTCCTCCTACGAGCAGTACTTC	CASNPMDSSSYEQYF
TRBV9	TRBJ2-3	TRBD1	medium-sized	TGTGCCAGCAGCGTGGGACCCGGGGACAGGGGGCGCGAAGATACGCAGTATTTT	CASSVGPGDRGREDTQYF
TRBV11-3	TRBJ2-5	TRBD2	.	TGTGCCAGCAGCTTAGCCCCGGGACTAGCGGGGAGTGAGACCCAGTACTTC	CASSLAPGLAGSETQYF
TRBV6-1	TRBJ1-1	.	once	TGTGCCAGCAGTGAAGCGCTTCAACCGGGGATCACTGAAGCTTTCTTT	CASSEALQPGITEAFF
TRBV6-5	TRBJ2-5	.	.	TGTGCCAGCGGACCCCGTCGAGAGACCCAGTACTTC	CASGPRRETQYF
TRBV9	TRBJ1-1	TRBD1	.	TGTGCCAGCAGCGGCCGGGACAGCCAGCCTGAAGCTTTCTTT	CASSGRDSQPEAFF